The text below deals with one T cell receptor beta chain. Generated by immunoSEQ multiplex PCR, the TCRdb table keeps only in-frame clones and is missing some. The table shows about 200,000 clones, with 70% to 85% occurring only once. The data belong to a study of blood T cell repertoires in COVID-19. Study summary: Samples taken during acute and convalescent COVID-19 were collected in the United States, Italy and Spain. T cells, B-cell-depleted T cells, or PBMCs provided the cDNA or gDNA that served as material.

This CDR3 is 15 amino acids long. The V and J ends lost 0 bases and 4 bases respectively, with 11 bases between them. CDR1 and CDR2 (germline): SGHRS, YFSETQ. Sequenced material: peripheral blood. This TCR was sampled from a human donor with acute or convalescent COVID-19. The donor label of this sample is uncertain. The V and J genes are TRBV5-1 and TRBJ2-1; tentative D call: TRBD1 (6 bases). CDR3 amino acids: CASSLAGQEYNEQFF. CDR3 sequence (DNA): TGCGCCAGCAGCTTGGCGGGACAAGAATACAATGAGCAGTTCTTC.